This record covers a single T cell receptor beta chain. The antigen is not known. Trimming cost V 4 bases and J 5 bases, with 21 bases left between them. CDR1 MNHEY and CDR2 SVGEGT come from the germline V gene. The CDR3 loop spans 16 amino acids. Sequencing used immunoSEQ multiplex PCR; TCRdb keeps in-frame clones, though not all of them. Here the sample spans fewer than 180,000 clones, more than 85% being singletons. The data derive from a study of T cell responses to AZD1222 COVID-19 vaccine. Study outcomes and limitations: Baseline seropositivity occurred in only six AZD1222 recipients. Females made up more of the donors, who were largely white British, and clonal diversity may have come out too low. Spike-specific TCR breadth and depth rose after two AZD1222 doses.

This clonotype was sampled from an adult who received the AZD1222 COVID-19 vaccine. Sequencing used peripheral blood, obtained 28 days after the second AZD1222 dose. V and J are TRBV6-2 or TRBV6-3 and TRBJ2-7, with D possibly being TRBD1 (6 bases). Written as DNA, the CDR3 is TGTGCCAGCAGTTGGAAGGATCTCAGGGGCTTCGACGAGCAGTACTTC. The encoded protein is CASSWKDLRGFDEQYF.